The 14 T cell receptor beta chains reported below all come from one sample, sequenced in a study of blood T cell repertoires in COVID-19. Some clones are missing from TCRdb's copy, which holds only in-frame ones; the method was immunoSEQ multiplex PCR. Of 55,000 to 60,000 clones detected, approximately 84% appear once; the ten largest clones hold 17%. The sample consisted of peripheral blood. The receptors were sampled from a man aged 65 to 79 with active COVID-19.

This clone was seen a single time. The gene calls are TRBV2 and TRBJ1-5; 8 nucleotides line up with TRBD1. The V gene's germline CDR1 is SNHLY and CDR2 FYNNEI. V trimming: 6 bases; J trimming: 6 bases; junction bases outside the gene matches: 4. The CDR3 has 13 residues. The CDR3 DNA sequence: TGTGCCAGCAGCCTTGACAGGGGTCAGCCCCAGCATTTT. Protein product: CASSLDRGQPQHF.

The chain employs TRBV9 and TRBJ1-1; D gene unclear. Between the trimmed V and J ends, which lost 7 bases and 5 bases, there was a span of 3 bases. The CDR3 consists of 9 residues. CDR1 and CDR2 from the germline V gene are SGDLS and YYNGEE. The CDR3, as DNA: TGTGCCAGCTCGACTGAAGCTTTCTTT. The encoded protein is CASSTEAFF. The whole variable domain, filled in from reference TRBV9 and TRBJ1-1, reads DSGVTQTPKHLITATGQRVTLRCSPRSGDLSVYWYQQSLDQGLQFLIQYYNGEERAKGNILERFSAQQFPDLHSELNLSSLELGDSALYFCASSTEAFFGQGTRLTVV.

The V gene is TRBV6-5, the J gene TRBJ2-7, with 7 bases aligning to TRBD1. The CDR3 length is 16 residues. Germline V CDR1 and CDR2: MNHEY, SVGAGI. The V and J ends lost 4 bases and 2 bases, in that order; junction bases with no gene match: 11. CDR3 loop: CASSSHGQAATYEQYF. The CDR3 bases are TGTGCCAGCAGTTCACACGGACAGGCGGCGACCTACGAGCAGTACTTC.

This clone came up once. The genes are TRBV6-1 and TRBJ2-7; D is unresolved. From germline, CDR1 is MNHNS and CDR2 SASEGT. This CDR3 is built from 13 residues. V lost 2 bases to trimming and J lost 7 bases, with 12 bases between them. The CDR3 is CASSENTVGEQYF. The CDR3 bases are TGTGCCAGCAGTGAAAATACCGTCGGGGAGCAGTACTTC.

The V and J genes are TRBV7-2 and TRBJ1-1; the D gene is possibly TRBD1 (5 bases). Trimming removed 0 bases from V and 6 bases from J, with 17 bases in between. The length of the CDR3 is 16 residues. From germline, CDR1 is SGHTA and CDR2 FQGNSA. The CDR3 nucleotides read TGTGCCAGCAGCTTAGCGCTTTCCCAGGGTGGTTCTGAAGCTTTCTTT. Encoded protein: CASSLALSQGGSEAFF.

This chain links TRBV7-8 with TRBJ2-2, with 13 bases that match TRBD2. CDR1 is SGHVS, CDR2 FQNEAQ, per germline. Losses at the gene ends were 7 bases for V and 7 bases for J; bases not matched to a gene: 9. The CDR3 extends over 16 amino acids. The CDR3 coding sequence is TGTGCCAGCAACCAACTAGCGGGAGGGCCTATCGGGGAGCTGTTTTTT. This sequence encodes CASNQLAGGPIGELFF.

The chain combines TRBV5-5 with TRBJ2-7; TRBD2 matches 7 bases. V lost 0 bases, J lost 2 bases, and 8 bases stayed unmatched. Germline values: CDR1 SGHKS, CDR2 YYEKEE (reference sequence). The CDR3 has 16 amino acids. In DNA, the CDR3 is TGTGCCAGCAGCTTGGACGCGGCGGGAGCGGCCTACGAGCAGTACTTC. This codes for CASSLDAAGAAYEQYF.

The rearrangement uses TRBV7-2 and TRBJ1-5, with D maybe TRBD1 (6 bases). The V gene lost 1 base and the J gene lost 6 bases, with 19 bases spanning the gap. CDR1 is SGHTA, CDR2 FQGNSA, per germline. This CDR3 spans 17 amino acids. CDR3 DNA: TGTGCCAGCAGCTTAGGAGCAGGGGCAGGGAACGGTCAGCCCCAGCATTTT. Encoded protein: CASSLGAGAGNGQPQHF.

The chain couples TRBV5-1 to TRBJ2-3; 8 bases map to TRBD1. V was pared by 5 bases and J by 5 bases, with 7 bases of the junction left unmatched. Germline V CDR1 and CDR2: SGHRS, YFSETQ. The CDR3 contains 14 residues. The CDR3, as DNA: TGCGCCAGCAGTATTGGACAGGGCGGAGATACGCAGTATTTT. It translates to CASSIGQGGDTQYF. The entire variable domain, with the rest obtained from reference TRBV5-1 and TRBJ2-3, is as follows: KAGVTQTPRYLIKTRGQQVTLSCSPISGHRSVSWYQQTPGQGLQFLFEYFSETQRNKGNFPGRFSGRQFSNSRSEMNVSTLELGDSALYLCASSIGQGGDTQYFGPGTRLTVL.

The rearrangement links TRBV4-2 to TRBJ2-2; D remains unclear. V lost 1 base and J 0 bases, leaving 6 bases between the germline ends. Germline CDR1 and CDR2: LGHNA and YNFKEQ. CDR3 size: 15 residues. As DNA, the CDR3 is TGTGCCAGCAGCCAAGGTAAAACGAACACCGGGGAGCTGTTTTTT. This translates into CASSQGKTNTGELFF.

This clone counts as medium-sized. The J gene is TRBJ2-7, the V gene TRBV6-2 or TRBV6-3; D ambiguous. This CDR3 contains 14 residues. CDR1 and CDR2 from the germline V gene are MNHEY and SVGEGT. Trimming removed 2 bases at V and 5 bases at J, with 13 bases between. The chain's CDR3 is CASSYPLPMDEQYF. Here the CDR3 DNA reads TGTGCCAGCAGTTACCCCCTCCCTATGGACGAGCAGTACTTC.

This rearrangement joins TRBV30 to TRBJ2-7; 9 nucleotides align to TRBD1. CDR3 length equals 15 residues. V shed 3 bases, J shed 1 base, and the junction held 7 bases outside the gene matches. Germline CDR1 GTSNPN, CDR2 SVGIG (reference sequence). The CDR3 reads CAWSQQGARSYEQYF. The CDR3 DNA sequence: TGTGCCTGGAGCCAACAGGGGGCGAGGTCCTACGAGCAGTACTTC.

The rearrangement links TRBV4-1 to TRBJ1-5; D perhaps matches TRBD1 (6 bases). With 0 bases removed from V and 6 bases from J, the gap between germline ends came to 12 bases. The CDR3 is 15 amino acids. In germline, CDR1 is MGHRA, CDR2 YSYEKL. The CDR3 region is CASSQDLQGFQPQHF. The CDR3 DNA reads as TGCGCCAGCAGCCAAGATCTACAGGGATTTCAGCCCCAGCATTTT.

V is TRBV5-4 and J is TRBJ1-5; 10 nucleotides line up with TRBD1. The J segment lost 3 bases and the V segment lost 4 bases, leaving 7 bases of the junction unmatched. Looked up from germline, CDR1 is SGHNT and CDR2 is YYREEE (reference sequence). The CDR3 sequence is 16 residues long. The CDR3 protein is CASSHRDRGINQPQHF. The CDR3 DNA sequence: TGTGCCAGCAGCCACCGGGACAGGGGTATCAATCAGCCCCAGCATTTT.